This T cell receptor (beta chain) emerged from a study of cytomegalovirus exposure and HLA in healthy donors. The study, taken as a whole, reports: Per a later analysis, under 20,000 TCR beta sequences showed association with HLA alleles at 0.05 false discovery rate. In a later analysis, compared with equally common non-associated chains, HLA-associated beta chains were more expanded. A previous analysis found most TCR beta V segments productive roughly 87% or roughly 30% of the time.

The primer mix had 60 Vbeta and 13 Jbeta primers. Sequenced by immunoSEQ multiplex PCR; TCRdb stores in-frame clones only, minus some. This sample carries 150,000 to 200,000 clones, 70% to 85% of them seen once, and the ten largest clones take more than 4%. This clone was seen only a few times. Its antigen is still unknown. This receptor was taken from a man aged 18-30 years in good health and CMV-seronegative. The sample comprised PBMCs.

The DNA for the CDR3 is TGTGCCAGCAGTTTACTGACCAACCCAGGCTCCTACAATGAGCAGTTCTTC. It encodes CASSLLTNPGSYNEQFF. The gene calls are TRBV27 and TRBJ2-1, with D uncertain. Germline V lookup: CDR1 MNHEY, CDR2 SMNVEV (reference sequence). V dropped 2 bases and J dropped 0 bases, with 14 bases sitting between them. CDR3 size: 17 residues.